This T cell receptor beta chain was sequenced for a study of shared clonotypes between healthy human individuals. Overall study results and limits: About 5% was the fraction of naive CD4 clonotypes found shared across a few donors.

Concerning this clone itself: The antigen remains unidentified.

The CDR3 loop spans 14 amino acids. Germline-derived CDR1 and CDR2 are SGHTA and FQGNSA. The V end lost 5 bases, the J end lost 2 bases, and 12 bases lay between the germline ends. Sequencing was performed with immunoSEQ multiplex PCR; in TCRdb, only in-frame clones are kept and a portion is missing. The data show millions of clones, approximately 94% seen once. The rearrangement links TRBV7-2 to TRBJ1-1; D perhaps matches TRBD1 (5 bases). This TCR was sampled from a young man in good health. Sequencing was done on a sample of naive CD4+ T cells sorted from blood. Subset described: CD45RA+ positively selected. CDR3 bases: TGTGCCAGCAGCCCACCGACAGCCAACACTGAAGCTTTCTTT. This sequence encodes CASSPPTANTEAFF. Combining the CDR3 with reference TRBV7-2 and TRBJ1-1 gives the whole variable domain GAGVSQSPSNKVTEKGKDVELRCDPISGHTALYWYRQSLGQGLEFLIYFQGNSAPDKSGLPSDRFSAERTGGSVSTLTIQRTQQEDSAVYLCASSPPTANTEAFFGQGTRLTVV.